This T cell receptor (beta chain) is drawn from a study of shared T cell receptors in the human thymus. There are 15 residues in the CDR3. V was clipped by 5 bases and J by 2 bases; unmatched bases: 7. Germline V gene sequence: CDR1 MNHEY, CDR2 SVGAGI. The assay was immunoSEQ multiplex PCR, and TCRdb's table has in-frame clones only and misses some. The repertoire holds 700,000 to 750,000 clones, with around 85% as singletons. This sample also appeared in a second study, on human thymus T cells. In that study: Healthy Finnish infants having corrective surgery for congenital heart defects served as donors. Thymic resections from corrective heart surgery supplied the tissue. Blood and thymic repertoires both appeared biased in V and J gene usage. Unrelated people showed highly overlapping thymic repertoires, related research reported.

Sequencing was performed on thymocytes. The clonotype was recovered from a girl under three years old with a congenital heart defect. The chain joins TRBV6-5 to TRBJ1-1, with 8 bases aligning to TRBD1. The CDR3 region is CASSQGADSNTEAFF. CDR3 nucleotide sequence: TGTGCCAGCAGTCAGGGGGCGGATTCAAACACTGAAGCTTTCTTT.